The 25 T cell receptor beta chains below were found in one sample sequenced in a study of blood T cell repertoires in COVID-19. Produced via immunoSEQ multiplex PCR; TCRdb's table is partial and in-frame only. The repertoire holds some 320,000 clones, with more than 90% as singletons. Source material: PBMCs or T cells enriched from blood (not recorded which). The receptors stem from a woman younger than 45 who had been exposed to COVID-19.

The chain is built from TRBV7-9 and TRBJ2-5; D unresolved. V gave up 7 bases and J gave up 4 bases, with 13 bases separating them. This CDR3 contains 13 residues. Germline V CDR1 and CDR2: SEHNR, FQNEAQ (reference sequence). The CDR3 here is CASTLPGGETQYF. For the CDR3, the DNA is TGTGCCAGCACCCTGCCGGGTGGAGAGACCCAGTACTTC.

This clone has only one observation. The chain has TRBV2 and TRBJ2-7; D gene uncertain. Trimming pared 2 bases from V and 0 bases from J, leaving 14 bases between. The germline V gene has CDR1 SNHLY and CDR2 FYNNEI. The CDR3 runs 16 residues. CDR3 coding DNA: TGTGCCAGCAGTGAAAGCTTCCGGGTGAGCTCCTACGAGCAGTACTTC. Translating it yields CASSESFRVSSYEQYF. The full variable domain, in which reference TRBV2 and TRBJ2-7 provide the parts outside the CDR3, is EPEVTQTPSHQVTQMGQEVILRCVPISNHLYFYWYRQILGQKVEFLVSFYNNEISEKSEIFDDQFSVERPDGSNFTLKIRSTKLEDSAMYFCASSESFRVSSYEQYFGPGTRLTVT.

This clone was picked up one time. This chain uses TRBV5-4 with TRBJ1-1; D is possibly TRBD1 (6 bases). Trimming stripped 4 bases from V and 5 bases from J, with 18 bases between. The CDR3 has 15 amino acids. Germline CDR1 is SGHNT and CDR2 is YYREEE (reference sequence). The CDR3 sequence: CASSVPRGVGTEAFF. CDR3 nucleotides: TGTGCCAGCAGCGTACCCAGGGGCGTAGGGACTGAAGCTTTCTTT.

The CDR3 sequence is CASSQTPGNTEAFF. CDR3 sequence (DNA): TGCGCCAGCAGCCAAACCCCGGGGAACACTGAAGCTTTCTTT. The J gene is TRBJ1-1, the V gene TRBV4-1; D gene ambiguous. V shed 2 bases and J shed 1 base, with 8 bases lying between them. Germline CDR1 MGHRA, CDR2 YSYEKL. The length of the CDR3 is 14 residues.

As for this clone: The sample has other DNA sequences that encode this CDR3 too. This chain joins TRBV19 and TRBJ2-7; 7 nucleotides align to TRBD1. Germline CDR1 is LNHDA and CDR2 is SQIVND (reference sequence). The CDR3 loop spans 13 amino acids. V trimming: 5 bases; J trimming: 2 bases; junction bases outside the gene matches: 3. The CDR3 spells CASSRDRAYEQYF. CDR3 DNA sequence: TGTGCCAGTAGTCGGGACAGAGCCTACGAGCAGTACTTC. Complete variable domain (other parts from reference TRBV19 and TRBJ2-7): DGGITQSPKYLFRKEGQNVTLSCEQNLNHDAMYWYRQDPGQGLRLIYYSQIVNDFQKGDIAEGYSVSREKKESFPLTVTSAQKNPTAFYLCASSRDRAYEQYFGPGTRLTVT.

The CDR3 loop reads CASIPRTGLNTEAFF. In DNA, the CDR3 is TGTGCCAGCATCCCCAGGACAGGATTGAACACTGAAGCTTTCTTT. The chain is built from TRBV7-9 and TRBJ1-1, with TRBD1 matching over 7 bases. The CDR3 covers 15 residues. J lost 0 bases, V lost 7 bases, and 8 bases had no gene match. Germline CDR1 SEHNR, CDR2 FQNEAQ (reference sequence).

The chain links TRBV7-9 to TRBJ1-1; D perhaps matches TRBD1 (6 bases). The germline gives CDR1 SEHNR, CDR2 FQNEAQ (reference sequence). The CDR3 has 13 amino acids. Trimming removed 5 bases at V and 5 bases at J, with 12 bases between. In DNA form, the CDR3 reads TGTGCCAGCAGCGGAAGGGGGGGAACTGAAGCTTTCTTT. Its translation is CASSGRGGTEAFF.

The chain employs TRBV7-8 and TRBJ1-3, with a tentative D call TRBD1 (6 bases). V was pared by 4 bases and J by 4 bases, with 23 bases between. The CDR3 runs 18 residues. Germline CDR1 is SGHVS and CDR2 is FQNEAQ. CDR3 amino acids: CASSSRGGGRVRGNTIYF. DNA for the CDR3: TGTGCCAGCAGCTCTCGGGGGGGCGGCCGGGTCCGGGGAAACACCATATATTTT.

This chain links TRBV11-2 with TRBJ1-2, with 8 bases fitting TRBD1. Germline CDR1 reads SGHAT; CDR2 reads FQNNGV. The CDR3 totals 15 residues. V trimming: 1 base; J trimming: 1 base; junction bases outside the gene matches: 2. CDR3 in amino acids: CASSLAGQGNYGYTF. As DNA, the CDR3 is TGTGCCAGCAGCTTAGCTGGACAGGGTAACTATGGCTACACCTTC.

The rearrangement links TRBV2 to TRBJ1-3; TRBD1 matches 8 bases. The CDR3 sequence is 15 residues long. CDR1 is SNHLY, CDR2 FYNNEI, per germline. With V trimmed by 3 bases and J by 0 bases, 1 base remained unmatched. This chain's CDR3 is CASSEGTGSGNTIYF. CDR3 bases: TGTGCCAGCAGTGAGGGGACAGGCTCTGGAAACACCATATATTTT.

The chain has TRBV18 and TRBJ2-5; 11 bases fit TRBD2. Germline assignment: CDR1 KGHSH and CDR2 LQKENI. This CDR3 is built from 17 residues. After removal of 2 bases from V and 3 bases from J, the junction contained 8 bases not matched to a gene. The CDR3 sequence: CASSPARTTSGEETQYF. The CDR3 nucleotides are TGTGCCAGCTCACCAGCGAGGACGACTAGCGGGGAAGAGACCCAGTACTTC.

The V and J genes are TRBV6-5 and TRBJ2-1, with TRBD1 identical over 10 bases. The V gene's germline CDR1 is MNHEY and CDR2 SVGAGI. The CDR3 is made up of 15 amino acids. V was pared by 0 bases and J by 12 bases, with 8 bases of the junction left unmatched. CDR3 sequence: CASSYSRQGARGQFF. The CDR3 DNA reads TGTGCCAGCAGTTACTCGCGACAGGGGGCTAGAGGGCAGTTCTTC.

The chain carries TRBV25-1 and TRBJ2-7; 12 positions match TRBD2. The CDR3 is 14 amino acids. Germline-derived CDR1 and CDR2 are MGHDK and SYGVNS. V lost 5 bases, J lost 9 bases, and 8 bases stayed unmatched. The CDR3 sequence: CASSKLAGGPGQYF. CDR3 sequence (DNA): TGTGCCAGCAGTAAGCTAGCGGGGGGGCCGGGGCAGTACTTC.

This clone was found once. V usage is TRBV5-6 and J usage is TRBJ2-7, with D possibly TRBD2 on 5 matching bases. Trimming removed 4 bases at V and 1 base at J, with 15 bases between. There are 15 residues in the CDR3. Germline V gene data show CDR1 as SGHDT and CDR2 as YYEEEE. CDR3 loop: CASSRALRVSYEQYF. In DNA, the CDR3 is TGTGCCAGCAGCCGCGCTTTGCGGGTATCCTACGAGCAGTACTTC.

V is TRBV14 and J is TRBJ1-1; D is perhaps TRBD1 (6 bases). The CDR3 length is 15 residues. The germline V gene has CDR1 SGHDN and CDR2 FVKESK. The V end lost 2 bases, the J end lost 6 bases, and 16 bases lay between the germline ends. CDR3: CASSQLQGRVAEAFF. The DNA of the CDR3 is TGTGCCAGCAGCCAATTACAGGGCAGGGTGGCTGAAGCTTTCTTT.

This clone came up a few times. This chain connects TRBV3-1 (or the pseudogene TRBV3-2) to TRBJ1-1; the D is unclear. The germline V gene has CDR1 LGHDT and CDR2 YNNKEL (reference sequence). Trimming took off 5 bases at V and 0 bases at J, with 7 bases between the two ends. This CDR3 contains 13 residues. The CDR3 region has the DNA TGTGCCAGCAGCTTATCGGTGAACACTGAAGCTTTCTTT. It specifies CASSLSVNTEAFF.

The J gene is TRBJ1-1, the V gene TRBV7-9; the match to TRBD1 covers 7 bases. Germline V gene lookup returns CDR1 SEHNR and CDR2 FQNEAQ (reference sequence). With V trimmed by 2 bases and J by 3 bases, 6 bases remained unmatched. This CDR3 spans 15 amino acids. The CDR3 protein is CASSLIQGKYTEAFF. Written as DNA, the CDR3 is TGTGCCAGCAGCTTAATACAGGGGAAATACACTGAAGCTTTCTTT.

V gene TRBV6-5 combines with J gene TRBJ1-1; D ambiguous. This CDR3 has 12 amino acids. Per the germline V gene, CDR1 is MNHEY and CDR2 is SVGAGI. V dropped 8 bases and J dropped 1 base, with 8 bases sitting between them. The CDR3 sequence is CASSRANTEAFF. CDR3 bases: TGTGCCAGCTCGCGGGCGAACACTGAAGCTTTCTTT.

In this sample, this clone turned up once. The chain has TRBV5-6 and TRBJ1-5; 7 bases are a match to TRBD1. Germline CDR1 and CDR2: SGHDT and YYEEEE. The ends lost 4 bases at V and 0 bases at J; junction bases unmatched: 4. CDR3 length equals 15 residues. The CDR3 DNA sequence: TGTGCCAGCAGCGCACAGGGGAATAGCAATCAGCCCCAGCATTTT. It encodes CASSAQGNSNQPQHF.

This clone was picked up one time. This chain joins TRBV6-1 and TRBJ2-7; D may be TRBD1 (5 bases). Germline CDR1 is MNHNS and CDR2 is SASEGT. The CDR3 covers 15 residues. V was shortened by 1 base and J by 4 bases, with 14 bases between the two germline ends. The CDR3 reads CASSEVVGARYEQYF. As DNA, the CDR3 is TGTGCCAGCAGTGAAGTGGTAGGGGCGAGGTACGAGCAGTACTTC.

The V gene is TRBV6-5, the J gene TRBJ1-1, with TRBD1 as a possible D gene (5 bases). Looked up from germline, CDR1 is MNHEY and CDR2 is SVGAGI. This CDR3 has 14 residues. The V end was cut by 4 bases, the J end by 8 bases, with 17 bases between. The CDR3 DNA follows: TGTGCCAGCAGTTCCAGACAGACCAGATCAGAAGCTTTCTTT. It yields the protein CASSSRQTRSEAFF.

The chain combines TRBV7-7 with TRBJ2-3, with 8 bases identical to TRBD2. Germline-derived CDR1 and CDR2 are SSHAT and FNYEAQ (reference sequence). The CDR3 is 15 residues long. V shed 6 bases and J 7 bases; nucleotides not matched to a gene: 12. The CDR3, as DNA: TGTGCCAGCAGTACAGGAGCGGGGGAGGCATATACGCAGTATTTT. It translates to CASSTGAGEAYTQYF.

Concerning this clone: Different DNA sequences within this sample yield the same CDR3. V and J are TRBV30 and TRBJ2-1, with D maybe TRBD2 (6 bases). This CDR3 is 14 amino acids long. V lost 0 bases to trimming and J lost 1 base, with 7 bases between them. Germline CDR1 is GTSNPN and CDR2 is SVGIG (reference sequence). This CDR3 reads CAWSVGTSYNEQFF. The CDR3 DNA sequence: TGTGCCTGGAGTGTGGGGACTTCCTACAATGAGCAGTTCTTC.

This chain joins TRBV5-8 and TRBJ2-7; TRBD2 matches at 7 bases. This CDR3 contains 14 residues. V was pared by 2 bases and J by 1 base, with 3 bases of the junction left unmatched. Germline-derived CDR1 and CDR2 are SGHTS and YDEGEE. Here the CDR3 DNA reads TGTGCCAGCAGCTTACGGGGGGTTTCCTACGAGCAGTACTTC. Its protein is CASSLRGVSYEQYF.

The V and J genes are TRBV4-3 and TRBJ1-6, with D hard to call. This CDR3 has 17 amino acids. CDR1 LGHNA and CDR2 YSLEER come from the germline V gene. Trimming removed 0 bases at V and 10 bases at J, with 19 bases between. The CDR3 nucleotides read TGCGCCAGCAGCCAAGACCAACATGTCTTCGAAAACTCACCCCTCCACTTT. Protein product: CASSQDQHVFENSPLHF.